Detailed here is one T cell receptor beta chain. This sample stems from a study of shared clonotypes between healthy human individuals. Germline V gene lookup returns CDR1 SNHLY and CDR2 FYNNEI. CDR3 length equals 13 residues. The ends lost 9 bases at V and 3 bases at J; junction bases unmatched: 6. Assay: immunoSEQ multiplex PCR; the TCRdb copy retains only in-frame clones and omits some. The sample consists of around 1.6 million clones, nearly 99% of them appearing once. The chain has TRBV2 and TRBJ1-2; TRBD1 matches at 8 bases. The source material was naive CD4+ T cells sorted from blood. The subset: CD45RA+ positively selected. The sequence derives from a man younger than 40 in good health. The chain's CDR3 is CASSGGLDYGYTF. CDR3 DNA sequence: TGTGCCAGTTCAGGGGGCTTGGACTATGGCTACACCTTC.